This entry concerns a single T cell receptor beta chain. Some clones are missing from TCRdb's copy, which holds only in-frame ones; the method was immunoSEQ multiplex PCR. The repertoire holds about 180,000 clones, with over 70% as singletons. The CDR3 is 15 amino acids. V shed 3 bases and J 5 bases; nucleotides not matched to a gene: 7. CDR1 and CDR2 from the germline V gene are MGHRA and YSYEKL. This sample is part of a study of blood T cell repertoires in COVID-19. Study as a whole: Some COVID-19 samples were acute and others convalescent; all came from the United States, Italy and Spain.

Cohorts were determined from participant-reported clinical history. The receptor was derived from a middle-aged woman with acute COVID-19. The chain couples TRBV4-1 to TRBJ1-5, with 7 bases aligning to TRBD1. Specimen: PBMCs or T cells enriched from blood (not recorded which). The CDR3 region has the DNA TGCGCCAGCAGCCACCTCGACAGGGATGATCAGCCCCAGCATTTT. Protein product: CASSHLDRDDQPQHF.